Listed below are T cell receptor beta chains from one sample, sequenced in a study of cytomegalovirus exposure and HLA in healthy donors. Only in-frame clones appear in the TCRdb table, and some are missing; sequencing was by immunoSEQ multiplex PCR. This table has about 170,000 clones, approximately 70% appearing once. Sequencing was done on a sample of PBMCs. The origin of the receptors is a man in his forties in good health and CMV-seropositive. The CDR3 runs from the conserved cysteine through the conserved F or W. The D gene is left open where the match is weak. Part of the rows lack a size; the others show once, few, many or a class for expanded clones.

v_gene	abundance	j_gene	d_gene	CDR3nt	CDR3aa
TRBV4-1	-	TRBJ1-1	-	TGCGCCAGCAGCCAACTATCCTGGAGCACTGAAGCTTTCTTT	CASSQLSWSTEAFF
TRBV18	-	TRBJ1-4	-	TGTGCCAGCTCACCCACAAACCCGGGTACGGGTGAAAAACTGTTTTTT	CASSPTNPGTGEKLFF
TRBV7-2	-	TRBJ2-7	TRBD1	TGTGCCAGCAGCTTCCCTCCCAGACAGGGCTCCTACGAGCAGTACTTC	CASSFPPRQGSYEQYF
TRBV10-3	-	TRBJ2-5	TRBD2	TGTGCCATCAGTGAGGCGCTAGCGGCCTCGCAAGAGACCCAGTACTTC	CAISEALAASQETQYF
TRBV7-3	-	TRBJ2-1	TRBD1	TGTGCCAGCAGCTTCGGGACAGGGGTCCCGTTCTTC	CASSFGTGVPFF
TRBV7-2	-	TRBJ2-7	-	TGTGCCAGCAGCTCGGCCCTGACTCCCTACGAGCAGTACTTC	CASSSALTPYEQYF
TRBV9	-	TRBJ2-3	TRBD2	TGTGCCAGCAGCTTCCGGACTAGCGGGGTAGGGGCAGATACGCAGTATTTT	CASSFRTSGVGADTQYF
TRBV19	-	TRBJ1-3	-	TGTGCCACACAGACCGGGGGGAAGCCTGGAAACACCATATATTTT	CATQTGGKPGNTIYF
TRBV9	-	TRBJ2-7	-	TGTGCCAGCAGCGTAGACGGGGTAGGGGAGCAGTACTTC	CASSVDGVGEQYF
TRBV7-2	-	TRBJ1-2	TRBD1	TGTGCCAGCAGCTCGGACAGGGCTCGTGGCTACACCTTC	CASSSDRARGYTF
TRBV19	-	TRBJ1-1	-	TGTGCCAGTAGTACCCGACAGTCCGCTGAAGCTTTCTTT	CASSTRQSAEAFF
TRBV6-5	-	TRBJ1-4	-	TGTGCCAGCAGTTCCCTTAATGAAAAACTGTTTTTT	CASSSLNEKLFF
TRBV5-4	-	TRBJ2-7	-	TGTGCCAGCAGTACGGGACAATTTTTGGACGAGCAGTACTTC	CASSTGQFLDEQYF
TRBV19	-	TRBJ2-7	-	TGTGCCAGTAGTATAGGAAGGGGGAGCTCCTACGAGCAGTACTTC	CASSIGRGSSYEQYF
TRBV6-6	-	TRBJ2-7	-	TGTGCCAGCATGAGCGAGATCTACGAGCAGTACTTC	CASMSEIYEQYF
TRBV7-9	-	TRBJ2-7	-	TGTGCCAGCAGCTTAGTAGGAGGGAACTACGAGCAGTACTTC	CASSLVGGNYEQYF
TRBV30	few	TRBJ1-3	-	TGTGCCTGGACCCCTGGCGGGTTTTCGGGAAACACCATATATTTT	CAWTPGGFSGNTIYF
TRBV2	few	TRBJ1-5	TRBD1	TGTGCCAGCAACCCCGGACAGGGGCGTCAGCCCCAGCATTTT	CASNPGQGRQPQHF
TRBV7-9	-	TRBJ2-2	-	TGTGCCAGTGGCAGGGGGGCTAACACCGGGGAGCTGTTTTTT	CASGRGANTGELFF
TRBV9	few	TRBJ2-1	TRBD1	TGTGCCAGCAGCGTAGGTGGGGACAGCTCCTACAATGAGCAGTTCTTC	CASSVGGDSSYNEQFF
TRBV19	-	TRBJ2-3	TRBD2	TGTGCCAGTAGTACTGTGACGGGGGGTGGTGCAGATACGCAGTATTTT	CASSTVTGGGADTQYF
TRBV6-5	few	TRBJ2-7	-	TGTGCCAGCAGTTACGAGGCAGGGCGTCTCTTCGAGCAGTACTTC	CASSYEAGRLFEQYF
TRBV10-3	once	TRBJ2-3	TRBD1	TGTGCCTCAAGGGACAGGGTTGTAACAGATACGCAGTATTTT	CASRDRVVTDTQYF
TRBV9	-	TRBJ2-3	-	TGTGCCAGCAGCGCAGACCTGAGGGATACGCAGTATTTT	CASSADLRDTQYF
TRBV19	-	TRBJ2-7	TRBD2	TGTGCCAGTAGGACTAGCTTGGGCCACGAGCAGTACTTC	CASRTSLGHEQYF
TRBV27	-	TRBJ2-7	-	TGTGCCAGCAGTTTAAACAGGGTATCGGAGCAGTACTTC	CASSLNRVSEQYF
TRBV7-2	-	TRBJ2-7	-	TGTGCCAGCAGCTTACTAGGGGCCTACGAGCAGTACTTC	CASSLLGAYEQYF
TRBV7-9	-	TRBJ2-7	-	TGTGCCAGCAGCCCTACAACAGGGTTCGGCACCTACGAGCAGTACTTC	CASSPTTGFGTYEQYF
TRBV9	-	TRBJ1-1	-	TGTGCCAGCAGCGTAGGAAGGGGAAGGACTGAAGCTTTCTTT	CASSVGRGRTEAFF
TRBV4-3	-	TRBJ1-2	-	TGCGCCAGCAGCCAAGGTTTACAGAGCCTCTATGGCTACACCTTC	CASSQGLQSLYGYTF
TRBV30	-	TRBJ1-2	-	TGTGCCTGGAGTCCCACGGGGGGGACCTATGGCTACACCTTC	CAWSPTGGTYGYTF
TRBV7-8	-	TRBJ1-1	-	TGTGCCATCCGACAGTTGAACACTGAAGCTTTCTTT	CAIRQLNTEAFF